This T cell receptor beta chain was retrieved from a study of blood T cell repertoires in COVID-19. The overall study: The cDNA or gDNA used as material had been derived from T cells, B-cell-depleted T cells, or PBMCs.

In the original workflow: Reference gene primers were amplified, and this amplification served to estimate nucleated cell counts. Sequencing was performed with immunoSEQ multiplex PCR; in TCRdb, only in-frame clones are kept and a portion is missing. V and J calls and clone size are those listed in that table; D and trimming were worked out from the DNA. The data show 30,000 or so clones, with around nine tenths seen just once and about 25% held by the top ten. Looked up from germline, CDR1 is MRHNA and CDR2 is SNTAGT. The ends were cut back, 7 bases at V and 2 bases at J, with 12 bases in the middle. The CDR3 length is 14 residues.

The rearrangement links TRBV6-4 to TRBJ1-5; the D is unclear. This sequence originates from a human donor in a cohort sampled during active COVID-19. The sequenced material came from peripheral blood. Here the CDR3 reads CASTANEGNQPQHF. CDR3 nucleotide sequence: TGTGCCAGCACTGCGAACGAGGGCAATCAGCCCCAGCATTTT.